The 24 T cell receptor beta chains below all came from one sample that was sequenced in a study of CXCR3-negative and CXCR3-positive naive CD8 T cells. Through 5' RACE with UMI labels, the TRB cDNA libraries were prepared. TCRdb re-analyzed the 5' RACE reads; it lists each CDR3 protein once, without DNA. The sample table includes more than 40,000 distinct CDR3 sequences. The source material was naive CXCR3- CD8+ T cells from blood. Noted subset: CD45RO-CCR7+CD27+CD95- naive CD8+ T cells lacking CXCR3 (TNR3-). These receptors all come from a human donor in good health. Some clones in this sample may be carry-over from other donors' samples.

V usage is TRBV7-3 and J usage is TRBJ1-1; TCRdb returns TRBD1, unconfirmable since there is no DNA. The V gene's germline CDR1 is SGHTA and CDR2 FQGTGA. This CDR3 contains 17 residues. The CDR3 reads CASSLGQGAAGNTEAFF.

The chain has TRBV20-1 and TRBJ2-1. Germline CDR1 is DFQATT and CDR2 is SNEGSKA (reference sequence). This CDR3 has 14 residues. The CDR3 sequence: CSALGESSYNEQFF.

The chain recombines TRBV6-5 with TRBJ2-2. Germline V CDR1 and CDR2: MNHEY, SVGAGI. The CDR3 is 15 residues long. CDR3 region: CASSYTSGDSGELFF.

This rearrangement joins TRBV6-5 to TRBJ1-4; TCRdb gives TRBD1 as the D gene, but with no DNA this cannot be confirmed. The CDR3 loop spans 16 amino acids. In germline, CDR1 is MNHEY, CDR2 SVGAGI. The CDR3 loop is CASSYSDSATNEKLFF.

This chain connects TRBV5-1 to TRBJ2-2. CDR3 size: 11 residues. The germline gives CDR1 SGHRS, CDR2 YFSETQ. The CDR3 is CASSPTGELFF.

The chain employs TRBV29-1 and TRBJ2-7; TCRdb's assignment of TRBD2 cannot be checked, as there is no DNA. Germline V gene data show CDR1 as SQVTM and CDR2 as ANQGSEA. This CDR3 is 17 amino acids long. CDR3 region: CSAEGLAGEGLVYEQYF.

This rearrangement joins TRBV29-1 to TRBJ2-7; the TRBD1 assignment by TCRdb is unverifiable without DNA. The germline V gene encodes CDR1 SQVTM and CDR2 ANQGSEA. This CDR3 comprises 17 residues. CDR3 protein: CSVELLEEGQGYFEQYF.

The CDR3 sequence: CASSLLVGTGANVLTF. The chain employs TRBV11-2 and TRBJ2-6. The germline gives CDR1 SGHAT, CDR2 FQNNGV. The CDR3 covers 16 residues.

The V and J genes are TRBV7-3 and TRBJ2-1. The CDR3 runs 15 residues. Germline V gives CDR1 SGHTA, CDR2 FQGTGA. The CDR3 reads CASSLKTSSYNEQFF.

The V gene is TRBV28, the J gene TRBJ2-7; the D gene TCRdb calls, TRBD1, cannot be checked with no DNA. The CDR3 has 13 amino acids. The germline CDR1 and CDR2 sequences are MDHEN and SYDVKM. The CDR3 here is CASSDRSPYEQYF.

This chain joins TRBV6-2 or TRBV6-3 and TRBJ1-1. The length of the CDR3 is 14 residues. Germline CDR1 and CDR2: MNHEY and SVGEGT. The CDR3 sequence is CASTSGGGWSEAFF.

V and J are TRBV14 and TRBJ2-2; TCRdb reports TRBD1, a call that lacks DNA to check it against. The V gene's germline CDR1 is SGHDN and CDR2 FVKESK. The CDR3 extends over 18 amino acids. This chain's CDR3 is CASSQHLAGTGLQGELFF.

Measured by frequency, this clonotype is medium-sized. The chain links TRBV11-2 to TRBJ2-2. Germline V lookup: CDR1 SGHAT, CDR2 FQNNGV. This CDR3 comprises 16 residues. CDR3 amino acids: CASSPVTLANTGELFF.

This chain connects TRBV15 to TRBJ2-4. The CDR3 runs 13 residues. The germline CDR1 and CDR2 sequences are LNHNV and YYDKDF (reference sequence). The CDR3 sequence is CATSQGEQNIQYF.

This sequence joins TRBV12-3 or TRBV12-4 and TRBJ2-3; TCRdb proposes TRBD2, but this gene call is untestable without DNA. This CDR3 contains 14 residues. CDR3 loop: CASSLTSGTDTQYF.

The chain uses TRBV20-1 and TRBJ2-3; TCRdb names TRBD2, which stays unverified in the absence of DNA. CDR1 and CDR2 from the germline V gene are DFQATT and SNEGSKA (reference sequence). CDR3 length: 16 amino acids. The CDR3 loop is CSAIPSAGGRSDTQYF.

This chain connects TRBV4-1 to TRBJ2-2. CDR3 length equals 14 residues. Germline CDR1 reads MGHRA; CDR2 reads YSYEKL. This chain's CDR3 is CASSQGWNTGELFF.

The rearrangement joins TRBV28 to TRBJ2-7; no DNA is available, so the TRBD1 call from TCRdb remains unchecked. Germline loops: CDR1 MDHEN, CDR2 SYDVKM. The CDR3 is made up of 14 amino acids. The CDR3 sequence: CASSTYDRFYEQYF.

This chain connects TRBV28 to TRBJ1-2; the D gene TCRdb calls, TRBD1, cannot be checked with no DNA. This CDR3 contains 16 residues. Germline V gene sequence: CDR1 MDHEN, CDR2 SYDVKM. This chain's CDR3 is CASSPVDGTENYGYTF.

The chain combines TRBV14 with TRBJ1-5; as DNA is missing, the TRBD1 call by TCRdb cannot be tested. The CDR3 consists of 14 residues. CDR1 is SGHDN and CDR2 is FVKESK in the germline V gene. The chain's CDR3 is CASSQKGANQPQHF. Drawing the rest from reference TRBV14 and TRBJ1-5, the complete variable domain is EAGVTQFPSHSVIEKGQTVTLRCDPISGHDNLYWYRRVMGKEIKFLLHFVKESKQDESGMPNNRFLAERTGGTYSTLKVQPAELEDSGVYFCASSQKGANQPQHFGDGTRLSIL.

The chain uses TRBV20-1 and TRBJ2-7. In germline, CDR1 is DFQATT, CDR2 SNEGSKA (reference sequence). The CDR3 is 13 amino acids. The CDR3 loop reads CSAPTEFSYEQYF.

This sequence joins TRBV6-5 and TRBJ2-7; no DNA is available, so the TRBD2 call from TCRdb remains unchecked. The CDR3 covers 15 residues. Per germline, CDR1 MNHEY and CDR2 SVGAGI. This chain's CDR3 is CASSYAGGPPSEQYF.

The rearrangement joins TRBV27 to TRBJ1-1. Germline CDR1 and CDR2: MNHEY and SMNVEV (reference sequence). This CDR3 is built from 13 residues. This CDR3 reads CASSFRQNTEAFF.

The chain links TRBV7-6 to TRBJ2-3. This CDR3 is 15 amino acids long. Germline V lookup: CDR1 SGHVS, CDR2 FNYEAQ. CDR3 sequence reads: CASSLGLLDTDTQYF.